This T cell receptor beta chain was sequenced in a study of CD8 T cells in Susac syndrome. Study findings and constraints: As the study acknowledged, the number of individuals who were part of its TCR sequencing and HLA analysis was relatively small.

Comment on this clonotype: Its antigen is as yet unknown.

The authors carried out high-throughput sequencing of TCR beta. They applied it to CD8+ and CD4+ T cells obtained from blood. Each Susac syndrome patient had definite or probable disease by recently defined criteria. CDR1 is DFQATT and CDR2 is SNEGSKA in the germline V gene (reference sequence). The CDR3 sequence is 12 residues long. V shed 6 bases, J shed 2 bases, and the junction held 3 bases outside the gene matches. RNA was extracted with the RNeasy kit, and a quantity of roughly 0.45 to 1 ug was reverse transcribed using random hexamers. Each CDR3 protein is one row after TCRdb ran MiXCR on the immunoSEQ multiplex PCR reads. The repertoire holds roughly 200,000 distinct CDR3 sequences, with about 93% as singletons.

This chain connects TRBV20-1 to TRBJ2-7; 8 bases are a match to TRBD1. Sequenced input: CD4+ T cells from PBMCs. This sequence was found in a human donor with Susac syndrome. CDR3 bases: TGCAGTGCAAAGACAGGGGCCTACGAGCAGTACTTC. This codes for CSAKTGAYEQYF.